The 10 T cell receptor beta chains reported below all come from one sample, sequenced in a study of CD8 T cells in ankylosing spondylitis (dated 2017 in TCRdb). Receptor amplification or capture employed 5' RACE. The reads were generated on an Illumina HiSeq 2500. Clones were called with MiXCR by TCRdb after fastp trimmed the public reads at Q25, and only in-frame beta chains were retained. Every entry covers one CDR3 protein and lists the most common genes and DNA from its rows. The sample table lists 130,000 to 150,000 distinct CDR3 sequences, 6.5% to 8.5% of them with a count of one. The biggest ten clones account for under 7.5% of the sample. The sequenced material came from synovial fluid, either unsorted or a sorted T cell fraction (not recorded which). All receptors derive from a male donor with ankylosing spondylitis.

This clonotype was observed many times. V and J are TRBV7-2 and TRBJ2-1; D is unclear. The CDR3 sequence is 13 residues long. CDR1 and CDR2 (germline): SGHTA, FQGNSA. Trimming shortened V by 3 bases and J by 4 bases, and 7 bases separated the two germline ends. In DNA form, the CDR3 reads TGTGCCAGCAGCTTCAGACCGTACAATGAGCAGTTCTTC. Protein sequence: CASSFRPYNEQFF. The variable domain in full, completed from reference TRBV7-2 and TRBJ2-1, reads GAGVSQSPSNKVTEKGKDVELRCDPISGHTALYWYRQSLGQGLEFLIYFQGNSAPDKSGLPSDRFSAERTGGSVSTLTIQRTQQEDSAVYLCASSFRPYNEQFFGPGTRLTVL.

This clonotype was counted ten times or more. As DNA, the CDR3 is TGCGCCAGCAGCAGCGGAATTAGGACAGATACGCAGTATTTT. As protein: CASSSGIRTDTQYF. This sequence joins TRBV5-1 and TRBJ2-3, with D perhaps TRBD2 (5 bases). The ends were cut back, 4 bases at V and 3 bases at J, with 12 bases in the middle. The CDR3 is 14 amino acids. Germline CDR1 reads SGHRS; CDR2 reads YFSETQ.

V and J are TRBV5-6 and TRBJ2-4, with a tentative D call TRBD2 (5 bases). The CDR3 has 13 residues. The germline V gene encodes CDR1 SGHDT and CDR2 YYEEEE. V was shortened by 4 bases and J by 8 bases, with 13 bases between the two germline ends. The CDR3 reads CASSPGLSHIQYF. For the CDR3, the DNA is TGTGCCAGCAGCCCTGGACTTTCTCACATTCAGTACTTC.

The chain is built from TRBV6-1 and TRBJ2-7, with no clear D. V lost 8 bases and J 2 bases, leaving 19 bases between the germline ends. CDR1 is MNHNS, CDR2 SASEGT, per germline. The CDR3 covers 15 residues. The DNA for the CDR3 is TGTGCCAGCTCAAAAGCCCGGCAAGGCACCTACGAGCAGTACTTC. It translates to CASSKARQGTYEQYF.

This clonotype has only a few counts. The chain recombines TRBV19 with TRBJ2-1; maybe TRBD2 (6 bases). Between the trimmed V and J ends, which lost 3 bases and 2 bases, there was a span of 11 bases. The CDR3 sequence is 15 residues long. Germline-derived CDR1 and CDR2 are LNHDA and SQIVND (reference sequence). CDR3 protein: CASSMGEVAYNEQFF. The CDR3 nucleotides read TGTGCCAGTAGTATGGGGGAGGTGGCCTACAATGAGCAGTTCTTC.

This clonotype was counted at least ten times. The chain recombines TRBV20-1 with TRBJ2-7; D remains unclear. The V end lost 0 bases, the J end lost 2 bases, and 11 bases lay between the germline ends. This CDR3 is 14 amino acids long. Germline V CDR1 and CDR2: DFQATT, SNEGSKA (reference sequence). Here the CDR3 reads CSARERGLPYEQYF. For the CDR3, the DNA is TGCAGTGCTAGAGAGCGAGGCTTACCCTACGAGCAGTACTTC.

This clonotype was seen at least ten times. This chain uses TRBV27 with TRBJ2-1; a possible D gene is TRBD2 (6 bases). Trimming stripped 3 bases from V and 0 bases from J, with 18 bases between. CDR1 MNHEY and CDR2 SMNVEV come from the germline V gene (reference sequence). The CDR3 extends over 18 amino acids. DNA of the CDR3: TGTGCCAGCAGTTTTTCGGGTGCCCGGGAGAGCTCCTACAATGAGCAGTTCTTC. Amino acids: CASSFSGARESSYNEQFF.

This clonotype was counted at least ten times. The chain is built from TRBV4-2 and TRBJ2-2, with TRBD2 matching 7 bases. Per the germline V gene, CDR1 is LGHNA and CDR2 is YNFKEQ. Germline trimming cut 6 bases from V and 3 bases from J; bases unmatched to any gene: 7. This CDR3 has 15 residues. CDR3 sequence reads: CASRAASGDTGELFF. CDR3 in DNA: TGTGCCAGCAGAGCGGCGAGCGGGGACACCGGGGAGCTGTTTTTT.

V is TRBV20-1 and J is TRBJ2-3; 8 bases are a match to TRBD2. CDR1 is DFQATT, CDR2 SNEGSKA, per germline (reference sequence). Germline trimming cut 3 bases from V and 2 bases from J; bases unmatched to any gene: 13. This CDR3 spans 17 amino acids. This CDR3 is CSARVQSGLGTTDTQYF. The CDR3 DNA sequence: TGCAGTGCTAGGGTACAGTCGGGACTAGGAACCACAGATACGCAGTATTTT.

The genes are TRBV3-1 and TRBJ1-1; D gene uncertain. Germline-derived CDR1 and CDR2 are LGHDT and YNNKEL (reference sequence). The CDR3 extends over 15 amino acids. Trimming pared 2 bases from V and 0 bases from J, leaving 10 bases between. CDR3 region: CASSQRYSLNTEAFF. In nucleotides, the CDR3 is TGTGCCAGCAGCCAAAGGTACTCTCTGAACACTGAAGCTTTCTTT.